This paragraph covers one T cell receptor beta chain sequence. This entry comes from a study of blood T cell repertoires in COVID-19. The protocol was immunoSEQ multiplex PCR, while the TCRdb copy is restricted to in-frame clones and leaves out a portion. The table has around 300,000 clones, about 88% seen once. V dropped 3 bases and J dropped 3; count of bases not matched to a gene: 4. The germline V gene encodes CDR1 KGHSH and CDR2 LQKENI. The CDR3 totals 14 residues. Sequencing was done on a sample of PBMCs or T cells enriched from blood (not recorded which). The receptor was derived from a woman aged 45-65 years who had recovered from COVID-19. The rearrangement uses TRBV18 and TRBJ1-2, with TRBD1 matching over 7 bases. The DNA for the CDR3 is TGTGCCAGCTCACCTATAGACAGGGACTATGGCTACACCTTC. It codes for CASSPIDRDYGYTF.